These 7 T cell receptor beta chains were all obtained from the same sample, sequenced in a study of blood T cell repertoires in COVID-19. Sequencing used immunoSEQ multiplex PCR; TCRdb keeps in-frame clones, though not all of them. This table has fewer than 700,000 clones, roughly nine tenths appearing once. Sequenced: peripheral blood. The receptors stem from a woman aged 50 to 60 with COVID-19, enrolled during active disease.

The chain links TRBV2 to TRBJ2-2; D uncertain. V was pared by 6 bases and J by 0 bases, with 8 bases between. CDR3 length: 14 amino acids. Germline lookup yields CDR1 SNHLY and CDR2 FYNNEI. CDR3 in amino acids: CASRRKANTGELFF. For the CDR3, the DNA is TGTGCCAGCAGGCGGAAGGCGAACACCGGGGAGCTGTTTTTT.

In this sample, this clone turned up once. The V call is TRBV18, the J call TRBJ2-5, with D unclear. CDR3 length equals 14 residues. The germline V and J ends were trimmed by 5 bases and 2 bases, with 12 bases remaining between them. Germline V gene lookup returns CDR1 KGHSH and CDR2 LQKENI. CDR3 residues: CASSAMPGQETQYF. CDR3 in DNA: TGTGCCAGCTCAGCGATGCCAGGTCAAGAGACCCAGTACTTC.

V usage is TRBV4-2 and J usage is TRBJ1-1; no reliable D call. CDR3 length equals 16 residues. Germline V gene lookup returns CDR1 LGHNA and CDR2 YNFKEQ. Trimming shortened V by 3 bases and J by 0 bases, and 14 bases separated the two germline ends. In DNA, the CDR3 is TGTGCCAGCAGCCATGAGGGCATGGGAATGAACACTGAAGCTTTCTTT. It translates to CASSHEGMGMNTEAFF.

The CDR3, as DNA: TGTGCTAGTGGTTTGGGCCAGGTAACCTACAATGAGCAGTTCTTC. It yields the protein CASGLGQVTYNEQFF. The gene calls are TRBV12-5 and TRBJ2-1; unclear D gene. CDR3 length equals 15 residues. V was shortened by 1 base and J by 2 bases, with 9 bases between the two germline ends. The germline V gene has CDR1 LGHNT and CDR2 FRNRAP.

This sequence joins TRBV5-4 and TRBJ1-1, with TRBD1 identical over 8 bases. This CDR3 region has 16 residues. Germline loops: CDR1 SGHNT, CDR2 YYREEE (reference sequence). V shed 4 bases and J 5 bases; nucleotides not matched to a gene: 13. DNA of the CDR3: TGTGCCAGCAGCGCGGGCGGGGCAGGGGGCGGGACTGAAGCTTTCTTT. Translated, it gives CASSAGGAGGGTEAFF. Full variable domain (remainder filled in from reference TRBV5-4 and TRBJ1-1): ETGVTQSPTHLIKTRGQQVTLRCSSQSGHNTVSWYQQALGQGPQFIFQYYREEENGRGNFPPRFSGLQFPNYSSELNVNALELDDSALYLCASSAGGAGGGTEAFFGQGTRLTVV.

This clone appeared once. The rearrangement joins TRBV2 to TRBJ1-5; D remains ambiguous. Germline CDR1 is SNHLY and CDR2 is FYNNEI. V was pared by 5 bases and J by 4 bases, with 9 bases between. The CDR3 loop spans 13 amino acids. The CDR3 nucleotides read TGTGCCAGCAGTCCACTATCGAATCAGCCCCAGCATTTT. This codes for CASSPLSNQPQHF.

The CDR3 region is CASSQGQNTEAFF. CDR3 nucleotide sequence: TGTGCCAGCAGCCAGGGGCAGAACACTGAAGCTTTCTTT. This rearrangement joins TRBV14 to TRBJ1-1; D might be TRBD1 (5 bases). The V gene's germline CDR1 is SGHDN and CDR2 FVKESK. Between the trimmed V and J ends, which lost 3 bases and 1 base, there was a span of 6 bases. The CDR3 is 13 amino acids.